This T cell receptor (beta chain) was identified in a study of regulatory dendritic cells for organ transplantation. Whole-study results and caveats: Regulatory dendritic cells appeared to expand memory CD8+ clones less than mature ones.

FACS sorted CD4+ or CD8+ T cells into CD45RA+ naive and CD45RO+ memory. The CDR3 is 13 amino acids. Germline V gene data show CDR1 as LNHDA and CDR2 as SQIVND (reference sequence). The V gene end was trimmed by 6 bases and the J gene end by 6 bases; junction bases not matched to a gene: 3. Concerning this clone itself: Its antigen is still unknown.

Clones were read by immunoSEQ multiplex PCR, and TCRdb kept only the in-frame ones, dropping some. The sample lists 21,000 or so clones; about 79% were seen once. The V gene is TRBV19, the J gene TRBJ1-2; 11 nucleotides match TRBD1. Sequencing was done on a sample of memory CD4+ T cells from blood. Regarding subset: CD45RO+ memory T cells. The sequence was obtained from a human donor in good health. CDR3 amino acids: CASRTDRGHGYTF. The DNA of the CDR3 is TGTGCCAGTAGAACGGACAGGGGGCATGGCTACACCTTC.